This is a list of T cell receptor beta chains from one sample in a study of tumor-infiltrating lymphocytes in primary liver carcinoma. TCRdb fed the multiplex PCR reads into MiXCR, producing one record per CDR3 protein. The repertoire holds around 210,000 distinct CDR3 sequences, with about 65% as singletons. Sequenced: peripheral blood. The receptors were gathered from an older woman with primary liver carcinoma and hepatitis B virus infection. The CDR3 runs from the conserved cysteine through the conserved F or W. D genes are given only for firm matches. Part of the rows lack a size; the others show once, few, many or a class for expanded clones.

v_call	j_call	d_call	clone_size	cdr3_aa	cdr3_nt
TRBV28	TRBJ1-5	-	-	CASISLRAGYGQPQHF	TGTGCCAGCATCTCACTCAGGGCGGGTTACGGGCAGCCTCAGCATTTT
TRBV11-2	TRBJ2-7	-	-	CASSLEGGPYVQYF	TGTGCCAGCAGCTTAGAAGGAGGCCCTTACGTGCAGTACTTC
TRBV6-5	TRBJ1-2	-	-	CARSSPITGSYGYTF	TGTGCCAGAAGTTCCCCGATCACAGGGAGCTATGGCTACACCTTC
TRBV11-3	TRBJ1-1	TRBD1	once	CANSLGEQGTEAFF	TGTGCCAACAGCTTAGGGGAACAGGGGACTGAAGCTTTCTTT
TRBV6-1	TRBJ1-1	-	many	CASSELSTEAFF	TGTGCCAGCAGTGAACTGAGCACTGAAGCTTTCTTT
TRBV12-5	TRBJ2-6	-	many	CASGRLTGTGANVLTF	TGTGCTAGTGGCCGTCTGACAGGAACTGGGGCCAACGTCCTGACTTTC
TRBV4-1	TRBJ2-3	TRBD2	-	CASSQAGAGGPSTDTQYF	TGCGCCAGCAGCCAAGCTGGGGCGGGAGGGCCCTCCACAGATACGCAGTATTTT
TRBV11-2	TRBJ2-1	-	-	CASSAGLTGDYMADEQFF	TGTGCCAGCAGCGCGGGGCTCACAGGGGACTATATGGCTGATGAGCAGTTCTTC
TRBV7-9	TRBJ2-3	-	many	CATQGVRSSTDTQYF	TGTGCCACCCAGGGCGTGAGATCTAGCACAGATACGCAGTATTTT
TRBV5-1	TRBJ2-5	TRBD1	-	CASSLVPQGARQETQYF	TGCGCCAGCAGCTTGGTCCCGCAGGGGGCACGGCAAGAGACCCAGTACTTC
TRBV7-9	TRBJ1-1	-	-	CASTSLTDWMNTEAFF	TGTGCCAGCACCTCTTTGACGGACTGGATGAACACTGAAGCTTTCTTT
TRBV29-1	TRBJ1-5	-	-	CSGSGSDTDTQHF	TGCAGCGGTAGCGGGAGTGACACAGATACGCAGCATTTT
TRBV6-1	TRBJ2-7	TRBD2	many	CASSVNPVRLAGGHEQYF	TGTGCCAGCAGTGTAAATCCCGTCCGACTAGCGGGAGGCCACGAGCAGTACTTC
TRBV29-1	TRBJ2-5	TRBD1	few	CSASGTGGVETQYF	TGCAGCGCTAGCGGGACAGGGGGCGTAGAGACCCAGTACTTC
TRBV7-3	TRBJ2-4	TRBD2	-	CASSQAGGNIQYF	TGTGCCAGCAGCCAAGCGGGAGGAAACATTCAGTACTTC
TRBV11-1	TRBJ1-4	-	-	CASCLRGEKLFF	TGTGCCAGCTGCCTCAGGGGTGAAAAACTGTTTTTT
TRBV6-2/TRBV6-3	TRBJ2-7	TRBD2	many	CASSRTSGRVTYEQYF	TGTGCCAGCAGTAGGACTAGCGGGAGGGTTACCTACGAGCAGTACTTC
TRBV30	TRBJ1-2	TRBD1	few	CAWGITPGQGIRYGYTF	TGTGCCTGGGGTATAACTCCGGGACAGGGGATTCGCTATGGCTACACCTTC
TRBV4-2	TRBJ2-2	-	-	CASSQAVRARTGELFF	TGTGCCAGCAGCCAAGCTGTGAGGGCGAGAACCGGGGAGCTGTTTTTT
TRBV5-6	TRBJ2-1	-	-	CASSFLHTQWQRYNEQFF	TGTGCCAGCAGCTTTCTTCACACACAGTGGCAGAGGTACAATGAGCAGTTCTTC
TRBV6-5	TRBJ1-1	-	-	CASSYSWDDPEAFF	TGTGCCAGTAGTTACTCGTGGGACGATCCTGAAGCTTTCTTT
TRBV4-1	TRBJ2-3	TRBD2	-	CASSQDPAGGGWDTQYF	TGCGCCAGCAGCCAAGATCCGGCCGGCGGGGGATGGGATACGCAGTATTTT
TRBV7-3	TRBJ1-1	-	-	CASSLTVGAEAFF	TGTGCCAGCAGCTTAACGGTGGGCGCTGAAGCTTTCTTT
TRBV5-4	TRBJ2-7	TRBD2	few	CASSAGTSSSYEQYF	TGTGCCAGCAGCGCCGGGACTAGCTCATCCTACGAGCAGTACTTC
TRBV29-1	TRBJ2-7	-	once	CSGGDKPHDQYF	TGCAGCGGTGGGGACAAACCCCACGATCAGTACTTC
TRBV28	TRBJ2-1	TRBD2	-	CASSLWSTSGRTNEQFF	TGTGCCAGCAGTTTATGGTCTACTAGCGGGAGGACGAATGAGCAGTTCTTC
TRBV11-2	TRBJ2-2	-	-	CASSLDRLSPDGVNGELFF	TGTGCCAGCAGCTTAGACCGCCTAAGCCCGGACGGGGTAAACGGGGAGCTGTTTTTT
TRBV10-3	TRBJ2-1	-	-	CAISCNGQNEQFF	TGTGCCATCAGTTGTAACGGACAAAATGAGCAGTTCTTT
TRBV11-2	TRBJ1-3	-	-	CASSWTGGNTIYF	TGTGCCAGCAGCTGGACGGGAGGAAACACCATATATTTT
TRBV4-1	TRBJ2-7	-	many	CASSHVNSREQYF	TGCGCCAGCAGCCATGTGAACTCTCGAGAGCAGTACTTC
TRBV7-7	TRBJ2-7	-	-	CASSLAVSGYEQYF	TGTGCTAGCAGCTTAGCAGTTAGCGGATACGAGCAGTACTTC
TRBV12-3/TRBV12-4	TRBJ1-2	-	few	CASSLEGRGYTF	TGTGCCAGCAGTTTAGAGGGTCGCGGCTACACCTTC
TRBV5-1	TRBJ2-5	-	-	CASSLRASQETQYF	TGCGCCAGCAGCTTGCGCGCTAGCCAAGAGACCCAGTACTTC
TRBV5-5	TRBJ2-7	TRBD1	few	CASSGDSYEQYF	TGTGCCAGCAGCGGGGACAGTTACGAGCAGTACTTC
TRBV28	TRBJ2-2	TRBD1	-	CASRVTGDTGELFF	TGTGCCAGCAGAGTTACAGGGGACACCGGGGAGCTGTTTTTT
TRBV30	TRBJ2-5	-	few	CAWSVESIAYF	TGTGCCTGGAGTGTCGAGTCGATCGCCTACTTC
TRBV19	TRBJ2-1	-	-	CASSKVGGNEQFF	TGTGCCAGTAGTAAGGTAGGGGGCAATGAGCAGTTCTTC
TRBV11-2	TRBJ2-7	-	-	CGSTPTGPSSYEQYF	TGTGGCAGTACCCCGACCGGGCCGAGCTCCTACGAGCAGTACTTC
TRBV30	TRBJ1-5	-	-	CAWGRANQPQHF	TGTGCCTGGGGCAGGGCGAATCAGCCCCAGCATTTT
TRBV7-8	TRBJ1-1	TRBD1	-	CASSVGQGLMNTEAFF	TGTGCCAGCAGCGTAGGACAGGGGCTCATGAACACTGAAGCTTTCTTT
TRBV9	TRBJ2-7	-	many	CASSVGGGGAYEQYF	TGTGCCAGCAGCGTAGGAGGAGGGGGGGCCTACGAGCAGTACTTC
TRBV11-2	TRBJ2-1	-	-	CASSRSQGIKQFF	TGCGCCAGCAGCCGGTCCCAGGGGATTAAGCAGTTCTTC
TRBV6-1	TRBJ1-1	-	-	CASKRSGDPGGAFF	TGTGCCAGCAAAAGATCGGGGGACCCAGGTGGTGCTTTCTTT
TRBV11-2	TRBJ2-7	TRBD1	-	CASSFIGQGAYEQYF	TGTGCCAGCAGCTTCATTGGACAGGGAGCCTACGAGCAATACTTC
TRBV7-9	TRBJ2-2	-	few	CASSPRYSGANTGELFF	TGTGCCAGCAGCCCTAGGTATAGCGGAGCGAACACCGGGGAGCTGTTTTTT
TRBV12-3/TRBV12-4	TRBJ2-7	-	-	CANRTRGTESFEQYF	TGTGCCAACAGAACCCGGGGGACTGAAAGCTTTGAACAGTACTTC
TRBV4-1	TRBJ2-5	-	few	CASSQDAEFPETQYF	TGCGCCAGCAGCCAAGATGCGGAGTTCCCAGAGACCCAGTACTTC
TRBV7-8	TRBJ2-2	-	-	CASSSVRDPAGELFF	TGTGCCAGCAGCTCCGTGCGGGATCCCGCCGGGGAGCTGTTTTTT
TRBV11-2	TRBJ2-1	TRBD2	-	CASSWSSGTNNEQLF	TGTGCCAGCAGCTGGTCCAGCGGGACTAACAACGAACAGTTATTC
TRBV11-2	TRBJ2-7	-	-	CDSSPRTNGSAISYEQYF	TGTGACAGCAGCCCCCGGACTAACGGGAGTGCTATATCCTACGAGCAGTACTTC